The 20 T cell receptor beta chains below all came from one sample that was sequenced in a study of long-term antiretroviral therapy in people with HIV. Researchers ran immunoSEQ v3.0 at survey level. The repertoire was sequenced with immunoSEQ multiplex PCR; TCRdb's copy has only in-frame clones and lacks some. The table includes about 39,000 clones, around 83% detected once. This material consisted of unsorted PBMCs, taken 3.1 years after starting antiretroviral therapy. The receptors shown here come from a woman between 45 and 60 years old with HIV.

The chain is built from TRBV7-2 and TRBJ2-7, with 8 bases that match TRBD1. The CDR3 loop spans 14 amino acids. Germline CDR1 is SGHTA and CDR2 is FQGNSA. V lost 2 bases and J lost 2; bases outside the gene matches: 2. The CDR3 is CASSLSGQAYEQYF. The DNA for the CDR3 is TGTGCCAGCAGCTTATCGGGACAGGCCTACGAGCAGTACTTC.

The chain couples TRBV2 to TRBJ1-3, with D hard to call. The CDR3 is made up of 12 amino acids. Trimming pared 7 bases from V and 5 bases from J, leaving 9 bases between. Germline loops: CDR1 SNHLY, CDR2 FYNNEI. The CDR3 nucleotides read TGTGCCAGCACGGTTCTCCGAAACACCATATATTTT. Encoded protein: CASTVLRNTIYF. Variable domain in full (rest from reference TRBV2 and TRBJ1-3): EPEVTQTPSHQVTQMGQEVILRCVPISNHLYFYWYRQILGQKVEFLVSFYNNEISEKSEIFDDQFSVERPDGSNFTLKIRSTKLEDSAMYFCASTVLRNTIYFGEGSWLTVV.

V and J are TRBV21-1 and TRBJ2-2; TRBD2 is the table's D call and was not checked against the DNA. TRBV21-1 is flagged as a pseudogene. The CDR3 is 18 amino acids. The CDR3 sequence is CASSKVGTSGVNTGELFF. The CDR3 region has the DNA TGTGCCAGCAGCAAGGTCGGGACTAGCGGGGTGAACACCGGGGAGCTGTTTTTT.

This clone was seen more than once but under ten times. The chain carries TRBV29-1 and TRBJ1-4, with 11 positions matching TRBD1. The V gene's germline CDR1 is SQVTM and CDR2 ANQGSEA. The CDR3 runs to 13 residues. The V and J ends lost 7 bases and 8 bases, in that order; junction bases with no gene match: 6. In DNA, the CDR3 is TGCAGCGCACAGGACAGGGGGCCGGAAAAACTGTTTTTT. It codes for CSAQDRGPEKLFF.

This chain uses TRBV6-5 with TRBJ2-7, with a tentative D call TRBD1 (6 bases). CDR3 length: 12 amino acids. Germline loops: CDR1 MNHEY, CDR2 SVGAGI. V was cut by 5 bases and J by 6 bases, with 11 bases left in between. CDR3 amino acids: CASSSGQREQYF. DNA for the CDR3: TGTGCCAGCAGTAGCGGACAGCGCGAGCAGTACTTC.

Here the CDR3 reads CASSLGTVANTIYF. Written as DNA, the CDR3 is TGCGCCAGCAGCTTGGGGACAGTTGCAAACACCATATATTTT. The V gene is TRBV5-1, the J gene TRBJ1-3, with a tentative D call TRBD1 (6 bases). This CDR3 is built from 14 residues. V was shortened by 0 bases and J by 6 bases, with 10 bases between the two germline ends. Germline CDR1 and CDR2: SGHRS and YFSETQ.

This chain links TRBV5-1 with TRBJ1-1; 8 nucleotides line up with TRBD1. J was trimmed by 3 bases and V by 0 bases; bases with no gene match: 7. CDR1 and CDR2 from the germline V gene are SGHRS and YFSETQ. This CDR3 spans 16 amino acids. The CDR3 nucleotides read TGCGCCAGCAGCTTGGAGGCAGGGGGCGCGGACACTGAAGCTTTCTTT. It is translated as CASSLEAGGADTEAFF. Based on the CDR3 plus reference TRBV5-1 and TRBJ1-1, the full variable domain is KAGVTQTPRYLIKTRGQQVTLSCSPISGHRSVSWYQQTPGQGLQFLFEYFSETQRNKGNFPGRFSGRQFSNSRSEMNVSTLELGDSALYLCASSLEAGGADTEAFFGQGTRLTVV.

The chain couples TRBV4-2 to TRBJ2-3, with 9 bases matching TRBD2. Germline V lookup: CDR1 LGHNA, CDR2 YNFKEQ. There are 12 residues in the CDR3. V gave up 1 base and J gave up 10 bases; unmatched junction bases: 0. The CDR3 loop is CASSQVAGAQYF. CDR3 DNA: TGTGCCAGCAGCCAAGTAGCGGGGGCGCAGTATTTT.

The chain uses TRBV6-5 and TRBJ2-1; 10 nucleotides align to TRBD2. CDR3 size: 15 residues. Losses at the gene ends were 5 bases for V and 4 bases for J; bases not matched to a gene: 5. Germline assignment: CDR1 MNHEY and CDR2 SVGAGI. The DNA for the CDR3 is TGTGCCAGCAGTCCTACTAGCGGGACTTACAATGAGCAGTTCTTC. The encoded protein is CASSPTSGTYNEQFF.

The genes are TRBV25-1 and TRBJ2-1, with TRBD1 matching 7 bases. The germline V gene encodes CDR1 MGHDK and CDR2 SYGVNS. The V gene end was trimmed by 4 bases and the J gene end by 6 bases; junction bases not matched to a gene: 12. The CDR3 consists of 16 residues. The CDR3 region has the DNA TGTGCCAGCAGTGTCTTGGACAGGCCCGGCCTCAATGAGCAGTTCTTC. Translation: CASSVLDRPGLNEQFF.

With respect to this clone: One end of the junction does not line up with germline, which may come from a read error. The J gene is TRBJ2-2, the V gene TRBV7-3, with TRBD2 matching 7 bases. Germline CDR1 reads SGHTA; CDR2 reads FQGTGA. This CDR3 is built from 14 residues. This chain's CDR3 is CASSLTGGTGELFF. DNA for the CDR3: TGTGCCAGCAGCCTAACGGGGGGCACCGGGGAGCTGTTTTTT.

The rearrangement links TRBV10-3 to TRBJ1-2; 9 bases agree with TRBD1. The germline V gene encodes CDR1 ENHRY and CDR2 SYGVKD. Unmatched junction bases numbered 6, after V lost 5 bases and J lost 5 bases. CDR3 size: 14 residues. This chain's CDR3 is CAISTDRGPYGYTF. CDR3 bases: TGTGCCATCAGTACGGACAGGGGCCCTTATGGCTACACCTTC.

The V gene is TRBV9, the J gene TRBJ2-7; D unresolved. Trimming removed 0 bases at V and 0 bases at J, with 4 bases between. Germline assignment: CDR1 SGDLS and CDR2 YYNGEE. The CDR3 is 13 amino acids. CDR3 amino acids: CASSVGSSYEQYF. CDR3 DNA: TGTGCCAGCAGCGTAGGGAGCTCCTACGAGCAGTACTTC.

The rearrangement joins TRBV6-5 to TRBJ1-3, with no clear D. Germline CDR1 and CDR2: MNHEY and SVGAGI. The CDR3 has 15 residues. Trimming took 10 bases from V and 0 from J, leaving 16 bases between them. CDR3 in amino acids: CATIKSTSSGNTIYF. Here the CDR3 DNA reads TGTGCCACCATTAAATCTACCTCCTCTGGAAACACCATATATTTT.

V gene TRBV5-1 combines with J gene TRBJ1-2, with 9 bases that match TRBD1. This CDR3 comprises 14 residues. CDR1 is SGHRS and CDR2 is YFSETQ in the germline V gene. Trimming removed 4 bases from V and 4 bases from J; junction bases left unmatched: 5. The DNA for the CDR3 is TGCGCCAGCAGCAGGGACAGGGCGGGCTATGGCTACACCTTC. Translated, it gives CASSRDRAGYGYTF.

This clone was recorded once. CDR3: CAVERTGNTIYF. The CDR3, as DNA: TGTGCCGTAGAGCGGACAGGGAACACCATATATTTT. V and J are TRBV10-3 and TRBJ1-3; 8 bases align to TRBD1. This CDR3 has 12 amino acids. CDR1 and CDR2 from the germline V gene are ENHRY and SYGVKD. V lost 11 bases, J lost 7 bases, and 7 bases stayed unmatched.

V usage is TRBV7-8 and J usage is TRBJ2-7, with TRBD1 as a possible D gene (6 bases). This CDR3 spans 15 amino acids. The V and J ends lost 5 bases and 0 bases respectively, with 14 bases between them. CDR1 is SGHVS, CDR2 FQNEAQ, per germline. CDR3 in DNA: TGTGCCAGCAGCAGCACAGGGTGGAGCTCCTACGAGCAGTACTTC. Amino acids: CASSSTGWSSYEQYF.

The chain employs TRBV5-1 and TRBJ1-1, with D uncertain. The CDR3 contains 16 residues. V lost 2 bases to trimming and J lost 4 bases, with 18 bases between them. From germline, CDR1 is SGHRS and CDR2 YFSETQ. CDR3 loop: CASSLTSGRVGTEAFF. CDR3 sequence (DNA): TGCGCCAGCAGCTTAACAAGCGGAAGGGTTGGCACTGAAGCTTTCTTT.

This chain links TRBV4-3 with TRBJ1-2, with D possibly being TRBD1 (6 bases). Germline-derived CDR1 and CDR2 are LGHNA and YSLEER. The CDR3 consists of 15 residues. V lost 1 base and J lost 3, with 12 bases in between. The CDR3 region has the DNA TGCGCCAGCAGCCAAGCCTTACAGGGCGACTATGGCTACACCTTC. Encoded protein: CASSQALQGDYGYTF.

This clone was observed a single time. The J gene is TRBJ2-7, the V gene TRBV6-1; 7 bases line up with TRBD1. Germline V gene data show CDR1 as MNHNS and CDR2 as SASEGT. After removal of 6 bases from V and 3 bases from J, the junction contained 8 bases not matched to a gene. The CDR3 has 14 residues. The CDR3 loop reads CASRGPGQLYEQYF. CDR3 nucleotides: TGTGCCAGCAGGGGACCGGGACAGCTCTACGAGCAGTACTTC.